This T cell receptor (beta chain) is from a study of T cell responses to AZD1222 COVID-19 vaccine. This CDR3 region has 14 residues. The germline V gene has CDR1 KGHSH and CDR2 LQKENI. V lost 5 bases to trimming and J lost 3 bases, with 13 bases between them. Only in-frame clones appear in the TCRdb table, and some are missing; sequencing was by immunoSEQ multiplex PCR. The sample lists under 150,000 clones, around 90% seen once, with less than 5.5% in the top ten. The sequencing used peripheral blood, collected on day 0 of AZD1222 vaccination. This chain connects TRBV18 to TRBJ1-1; TRBD1 might be the D (5 bases). The receptor comes from an adult in good health. CDR3 protein: CASSTRGDDTEAFF. CDR3 nucleotide sequence: TGTGCCAGCTCAACTAGAGGGGACGACACTGAAGCTTTCTTT.